The 5 T cell receptor beta chains reported below all come from one sample, sequenced in a study of response to subunit inactivated influenza vaccine. MiXCR was run by TCRdb on the RT-PCR reads, yielding one entry per CDR3 protein. The sample includes under 200,000 distinct CDR3 sequences, around a tenth seen only once; the top ten take approximately 35%. Sequencing used CD8+ T cells sorted from PBMCs, obtained less than 25 months after vaccination. The receptor set was obtained from a man between 50 and 75 years old who received an inactivated influenza vaccine.

This clonotype was counted ten times or more. This chain joins TRBV6-1 and TRBJ2-2; a possible D gene is TRBD1 (6 bases). Trimming pared 9 bases from V and 3 bases from J, leaving 11 bases between. Germline assignment: CDR1 MNHNS and CDR2 SASEGT. This CDR3 has 13 residues. CDR3 sequence: CASQGQHTGELFF. For the CDR3, the DNA is TGTGCCAGTCAGGGACAACACACCGGGGAGCTGTTTTTT.

Turning to this clonotype: This sequence may be a read error, since a much larger clone differs from it by one base. The chain employs TRBV7-3 and TRBJ2-1, with 8 nucleotides matching TRBD2. Germline CDR1 and CDR2: SGHTA and FQGTGA. The CDR3 length is 16 residues. DNA for the CDR3: TGTGCCATCAGCCGCGCGACTAGCGCTATATACAATGAGCAGTTCTTC. Translation gives CAISRATSAIYNEQFF.

V gene TRBV4-1 combines with J gene TRBJ2-1; 10 bases are a match to TRBD2. The V and J ends lost 4 bases and 4 bases, in that order; junction bases with no gene match: 10. CDR1 and CDR2 from the germline V gene are MGHRA and YSYEKL. The CDR3 runs to 17 residues. Here the CDR3 reads CASSPKPSGRVYNEQFF. CDR3 DNA: TGCGCCAGCAGCCCGAAGCCGAGCGGGAGGGTGTACAATGAGCAGTTCTTC.

The chain has TRBV27 and TRBJ1-1; a weak D match, TRBD1 (6 bases). Per the germline V gene, CDR1 is MNHEY and CDR2 is SMNVEV (reference sequence). V was shortened by 5 bases and J by 0 bases, with 16 bases between the two germline ends. The CDR3 sequence is 16 residues long. The CDR3 sequence: CASSINGQLMNTEAFF. The CDR3 DNA sequence: TGTGCCAGCAGTATAAATGGACAGCTGATGAACACTGAAGCTTTCTTT.

The sample holds a few counts of this clonotype. V and J are TRBV14 and TRBJ2-1; 9 bases are a match to TRBD2. Germline V gene lookup returns CDR1 SGHDN and CDR2 FVKESK. There are 16 residues in the CDR3. Trimming removed 2 bases from V and 2 bases from J; junction bases left unmatched: 4. CDR3 loop: CASSQTLAGPYNEQFF. CDR3 in DNA: TGTGCCAGCAGCCAAACACTAGCGGGTCCCTACAATGAGCAGTTCTTC.